The rows below give T cell receptor beta chains drawn from one sample of a study of T cell repertoires in cytomegalovirus infection. TCRdb itself ran the reads through MiXCR, one entry per CDR3 protein. Counted here are 50,000 to 65,000 distinct CDR3 sequences, around 20% occurring once; the ten biggest clones make up about two thirds. Which antigens these TCRs recognize remains unknown. Sample: CD8+ T cells from cultured PBMCs, taken from culture after CMV antigen stimulation. The receptors stem from a human donor in good health (CMV status not recorded). Some clones in this sample may be carry-over from other donors' samples. Each CDR3 is given with its conserved first and last residue. The D gene is left open where the match is weak. The size entry is marked missing in some rows and otherwise reads once, few, many or a size class.

clone_size: NA
d_call: NA
v_call: TRBV7-2
j_call: TRBJ1-5
cdr3_nt: TGTGCCAGCAGCCCAACAGGGCAGGGAGGAAATCAGCCCCAGCATTTT
cdr3_aa: CASSPTGQGGNQPQHF

clone_size: NA
d_call: NA
v_call: TRBV28
j_call: TRBJ2-5
cdr3_nt: TGTGCCAGCAGTTTACTACAGGGTGGGGAGACCCAGTACTTC
cdr3_aa: CASSLLQGGETQYF

clone_size: few
d_call: NA
v_call: TRBV2
j_call: TRBJ1-5
cdr3_nt: TGTGCCAGCTCCGGCACAGGAGGGCGATCAAATCAGCCCCAGCATTTT
cdr3_aa: CASSGTGGRSNQPQHF

clone_size: few
d_call: TRBD2
v_call: TRBV19
j_call: TRBJ2-1
cdr3_nt: TGTGCCAGTAGTATAGCGGGGGGGACCTACAATGAGCAGTTCTTC
cdr3_aa: CASSIAGGTYNEQFF

clone_size: many
d_call: NA
v_call: TRBV27
j_call: TRBJ1-1
cdr3_nt: TGTGCCAGCTTCAGGAACACTGAAGCTTTCTTT
cdr3_aa: CASFRNTEAFF

clone_size: NA
d_call: NA
v_call: TRBV10-3
j_call: TRBJ2-7
cdr3_nt: TGTGCCATCAGTGAGAATAGCTACGAGCAGTACTTC
cdr3_aa: CAISENSYEQYF

clone_size: NA
d_call: TRBD1
v_call: TRBV28
j_call: TRBJ1-2
cdr3_nt: TGTGCCAGCAGCTCTGAGGACAGGCCCAACTATGGCTACACCTTC
cdr3_aa: CASSSEDRPNYGYTF

clone_size: few
d_call: NA
v_call: TRBV5-6
j_call: TRBJ2-7
cdr3_nt: TGTGCCAGCAGCGGACGGATCGACACCTACGAGCAGTACTTC
cdr3_aa: CASSGRIDTYEQYF

clone_size: many
d_call: TRBD2
v_call: TRBV12-3/TRBV12-4
j_call: TRBJ2-7
cdr3_nt: TGTGCCAGCAGTTTAGTAGCGGGAGAGCAGTACTTC
cdr3_aa: CASSLVAGEQYF

clone_size: once
d_call: NA
v_call: TRBV11-1
j_call: TRBJ2-7
cdr3_nt: TGTGCCAGCAGCCTGATAAGGCGGGGTTTCTCCTACGAGCAGTACTTC
cdr3_aa: CASSLIRRGFSYEQYF

clone_size: NA
d_call: TRBD2
v_call: TRBV7-6
j_call: TRBJ2-1
cdr3_nt: TGTGCCAGCAGCGCCCGTGGAGCGGGATCGGACGTTTACAATGAGCAGTTCTTC
cdr3_aa: CASSARGAGSDVYNEQFF

clone_size: NA
d_call: TRBD2
v_call: TRBV30
j_call: TRBJ2-1
cdr3_nt: TGTGCCTGGAGACTAGCGGGATCCACCTCCTACAATGAGCAGTTCTTC
cdr3_aa: CAWRLAGSTSYNEQFF

clone_size: NA
d_call: NA
v_call: TRBV7-6
j_call: TRBJ2-7
cdr3_nt: TGTGCCAGCAGCTTAGGATCGCCTCTGGCGGGGCCATCCTACGAGCAGTACTTC
cdr3_aa: CASSLGSPLAGPSYEQYF

clone_size: few
d_call: NA
v_call: TRBV4-3
j_call: TRBJ2-5
cdr3_nt: TGCGCCAGCAGCCCCGAAGGAGGTGGGACGGACAAGGGGGGGCAAGAGACCCAGTACTTC
cdr3_aa: CASSPEGGGTDKGGQETQYF

clone_size: few
d_call: NA
v_call: TRBV27
j_call: TRBJ2-2
cdr3_nt: TGTGCCAGCAGACGGGGCGCGGGCACCGGGGAGCTGTTTTTT
cdr3_aa: CASRRGAGTGELFF

clone_size: NA
d_call: NA
v_call: TRBV12-3/TRBV12-4
j_call: TRBJ1-5
cdr3_nt: TGTGCCAGCAGCCAAACGGGCAATCAGCCCCAGCATTTT
cdr3_aa: CASSQTGNQPQHF

clone_size: NA
d_call: NA
v_call: TRBV6-6
j_call: TRBJ2-2
cdr3_nt: TGTGCCAGCAGTCCTAGGCAGGGAATCGGCACCGGGGAGCTGTTTTTT
cdr3_aa: CASSPRQGIGTGELFF

clone_size: NA
d_call: NA
v_call: TRBV30
j_call: TRBJ2-7
cdr3_nt: TGTGCCTGGAGTCCACACAGGGATAAGGACTGCGAGCAGTACTTC
cdr3_aa: CAWSPHRDKDCEQYF

clone_size: few
d_call: NA
v_call: TRBV6-2/TRBV6-3
j_call: TRBJ2-7
cdr3_nt: TGTGCCAGCAGTTACTCCGGGCCCATCTACGAGCAGTACTTC
cdr3_aa: CASSYSGPIYEQYF

clone_size: NA
d_call: NA
v_call: TRBV6-5
j_call: TRBJ1-1
cdr3_nt: TGTGCCAGCAGTTATGGAGGGTACACTGAAGCTTTCTTT
cdr3_aa: CASSYGGYTEAFF

clone_size: many
d_call: NA
v_call: TRBV4-3
j_call: TRBJ2-3
cdr3_nt: TGCGCCAGCAGCCCGTCAGGGAGCACAGATACGCAGTATTTT
cdr3_aa: CASSPSGSTDTQYF

clone_size: many
d_call: NA
v_call: TRBV20-1
j_call: TRBJ1-1
cdr3_nt: TGCAGTGCTAGGAGTGAAGCTTTCTTT
cdr3_aa: CSARSEAFF

clone_size: large
d_call: NA
v_call: TRBV7-8
j_call: TRBJ1-5
cdr3_nt: TGTGCCAGCAGCTTAGGGAACAATCAGCCCCAGCATTTT
cdr3_aa: CASSLGNNQPQHF

clone_size: few
d_call: TRBD1
v_call: TRBV4-3
j_call: TRBJ1-1
cdr3_nt: TGCGCCAGCAGCCAACCGGGACAGGGGATAACTGAAGCTTTCTTT
cdr3_aa: CASSQPGQGITEAFF

clone_size: few
d_call: NA
v_call: TRBV7-7
j_call: TRBJ2-1
cdr3_nt: TGTGCCAGCAGCCCGGGGACCTACAATGAGCAGTTCTTC
cdr3_aa: CASSPGTYNEQFF

clone_size: NA
d_call: NA
v_call: TRBV7-9
j_call: TRBJ2-7
cdr3_nt: TGTGCCAGCAGCTTTCCTCCCCCGCACGAGCAGTACTTC
cdr3_aa: CASSFPPPHEQYF

clone_size: NA
d_call: NA
v_call: TRBV7-3
j_call: TRBJ2-1
cdr3_nt: TGTGCCAGCAGCCTAATTCCGGGGGCCACCTACAATGAGCAGTTCTTC
cdr3_aa: CASSLIPGATYNEQFF

clone_size: few
d_call: TRBD2
v_call: TRBV14
j_call: TRBJ2-5
cdr3_nt: TGTGCCAGCAGCCCTCGGGGAGGGCAGCAAGAGACCCAGTACTTC
cdr3_aa: CASSPRGGQQETQYF

clone_size: few
d_call: NA
v_call: TRBV24-1
j_call: TRBJ2-1
cdr3_nt: TGTGCCACCAGTGATTTGGGCGAGCAGTTCTTC
cdr3_aa: CATSDLGEQFF

clone_size: medium-sized
d_call: NA
v_call: TRBV6-6
j_call: TRBJ1-5
cdr3_nt: TGTGCCAGCAGTACCCATAGCAATCAGCCCCAGCATTTT
cdr3_aa: CASSTHSNQPQHF

clone_size: NA
d_call: TRBD1
v_call: TRBV14
j_call: TRBJ1-1
cdr3_nt: TGTGCCAGCAGCCGTACAGGGGGCGGACCTGAAGCTTTCTTT
cdr3_aa: CASSRTGGGPEAFF

clone_size: NA
d_call: TRBD1
v_call: TRBV7-2
j_call: TRBJ1-5
cdr3_nt: TGTGCCAGCACCCGAGCACCAGGGGGCGTAGGGAATCAGCCCCAGCATTTT
cdr3_aa: CASTRAPGGVGNQPQHF

clone_size: NA
d_call: NA
v_call: TRBV6-5
j_call: TRBJ2-2
cdr3_nt: TGTGCCAGCAGTTACTCGATACGACGGGACGGGGAGCTGTTTTTT
cdr3_aa: CASSYSIRRDGELFF

clone_size: few
d_call: TRBD2
v_call: TRBV7-6
j_call: TRBJ2-1
cdr3_nt: TGTGCCAGCAGCTTATTAAGTCCTAGCGGGGGGTTGTCTACCTACAATGAGCAGTTCTTC
cdr3_aa: CASSLLSPSGGLSTYNEQFF

clone_size: NA
d_call: NA
v_call: TRBV5-8
j_call: TRBJ2-1
cdr3_nt: TGTGCCAGCAGCTTTAGGACTACGCCGAATGAGCAGTTCTTC
cdr3_aa: CASSFRTTPNEQFF

clone_size: NA
d_call: TRBD2
v_call: TRBV12-3/TRBV12-4
j_call: TRBJ2-1
cdr3_nt: TGTGCCAGCAGTTTTGCGGCGGGAGGTTCCAATGAGCAGTTCTTC
cdr3_aa: CASSFAAGGSNEQFF

clone_size: NA
d_call: NA
v_call: TRBV10-2
j_call: TRBJ2-5
cdr3_nt: TGCGCCAGCCGGAGAGAGTACCAAGAGACCCAGTACTTC
cdr3_aa: CASRREYQETQYF

clone_size: many
d_call: NA
v_call: TRBV20-1
j_call: TRBJ2-7
cdr3_nt: TGCAGTGCTAGAGGCCGCGAATCCTACGAGCAGTACTTC
cdr3_aa: CSARGRESYEQYF

clone_size: few
d_call: NA
v_call: TRBV12-3/TRBV12-4
j_call: TRBJ2-3
cdr3_nt: TGTGCCAGCAGCATATCCTATCACACAGATACGCAGTATTTT
cdr3_aa: CASSISYHTDTQYF

clone_size: many
d_call: NA
v_call: TRBV10-2
j_call: TRBJ2-7
cdr3_nt: TGCGCCAGCAGTGCTGGTGGATTCGGGTACGAGCAGTACTTC
cdr3_aa: CASSAGGFGYEQYF

clone_size: NA
d_call: TRBD2
v_call: TRBV5-1
j_call: TRBJ2-1
cdr3_nt: TGCGCCAGCAGCACTAGCGGGGGACCATACAATGAGCAGTTCTTC
cdr3_aa: CASSTSGGPYNEQFF

clone_size: once
d_call: TRBD1
v_call: TRBV29-1
j_call: TRBJ2-7
cdr3_nt: TGCAGCGCCCTTAGACAGGGGGCCGTCTACGAGCAGTACTTC
cdr3_aa: CSALRQGAVYEQYF

clone_size: few
d_call: NA
v_call: TRBV7-8
j_call: TRBJ2-5
cdr3_nt: TGTGCCAGCACAGACTTTGCGGAGACCCAGTACTTC
cdr3_aa: CASTDFAETQYF

clone_size: few
d_call: NA
v_call: TRBV6-2/TRBV6-3
j_call: TRBJ1-1
cdr3_nt: TGTGCCAGCAGTGCCACACTTACTGAAGCTTTCTTT
cdr3_aa: CASSATLTEAFF

clone_size: NA
d_call: NA
v_call: TRBV4-1
j_call: TRBJ2-3
cdr3_nt: TGCGCCAGCAGCCAGGAATCGCGGCATCGCACAGATACGCAGTATTTT
cdr3_aa: CASSQESRHRTDTQYF

clone_size: few
d_call: TRBD1
v_call: TRBV7-9
j_call: TRBJ1-6
cdr3_nt: TGTGCCAGCAGCTACGGGACAGACAATTCACCCCTCCACTTT
cdr3_aa: CASSYGTDNSPLHF

clone_size: NA
d_call: NA
v_call: TRBV28
j_call: TRBJ1-1
cdr3_nt: TGTGCCAGCAGCCCAGTTGGGGGGATAAACACTGAAGCTTTCTTT
cdr3_aa: CASSPVGGINTEAFF

clone_size: many
d_call: TRBD2
v_call: TRBV20-1
j_call: TRBJ2-1
cdr3_nt: TGCAGTGCTAGAGACCTTGGGACTAGCGGGAGCATCTTGGGGCAGTTCTTC
cdr3_aa: CSARDLGTSGSILGQFF

clone_size: many
d_call: NA
v_call: TRBV25-1
j_call: TRBJ1-1
cdr3_nt: TGTGCCAGCAGTGAATGGAACACTGAAGCTTTCTTT
cdr3_aa: CASSEWNTEAFF

clone_size: NA
d_call: NA
v_call: TRBV7-9
j_call: TRBJ2-7
cdr3_nt: TGTGCCAGCAGCTTAGGTGATCCGGGGCTCAACGAGCAGTACTTC
cdr3_aa: CASSLGDPGLNEQYF

clone_size: NA
d_call: NA
v_call: TRBV5-6
j_call: TRBJ2-1
cdr3_nt: TGTGCCAGCAGCTGGAGGTATAGGCGCGAGCAGTTCTTC
cdr3_aa: CASSWRYRREQFF

clone_size: NA
d_call: NA
v_call: TRBV7-2
j_call: TRBJ2-2
cdr3_nt: TGTGCCAGCAGCCTCTGGGGGGATCGCACCGGGGAGCTGTTTTTT
cdr3_aa: CASSLWGDRTGELFF

clone_size: few
d_call: NA
v_call: TRBV12-3/TRBV12-4
j_call: TRBJ2-7
cdr3_nt: TGTGCCAGCAGTTTCGGTCCTCCCTCCGAGCAGTACTTC
cdr3_aa: CASSFGPPSEQYF